This T cell receptor beta chain emerged from a study of cytomegalovirus exposure and HLA in healthy donors. Study outcomes and limitations: Previous analysis showed most TCR beta V segments were productive about 90% or about 30% of the time. An ancestry cluster, one associated with Asian ancestry, reportedly showed fewer N-insertions than the roughly 670-donor mean in a later analysis.

PCR used 60 Vbeta primers and 13 Jbeta primers. The protocol was immunoSEQ multiplex PCR, while the TCRdb copy is restricted to in-frame clones and leaves out a portion. In the table there are 120,000 or so clones, around 82% of which are singletons. The CDR3 covers 15 residues. The germline CDR1 and CDR2 sequences are SGHAT and FQNNGV. With V trimmed by 6 bases and J by 7 bases, 11 bases remained unmatched. As to this clone: The antigen remains unidentified.

Sequenced sample: PBMCs. The gene calls are TRBV11-2 and TRBJ1-1, with 10 bases that match TRBD1. This clonotype was obtained from a woman in her thirties or forties in good health and CMV-seropositive. The CDR3 protein is CASSPRDRGDHEAFF. CDR3 bases: TGTGCCAGCAGTCCCCGGGACAGGGGTGATCATGAAGCTTTCTTT. Full variable domain (outside the CDR3, taken from reference TRBV11-2 and TRBJ1-1): EAGVAQSPRYKIIEKRQSVAFWCNPISGHATLYWYQQILGQGPKLLIQFQNNGVVDDSQLPKDRFSAERLKGVDSTLKIQPAKLEDSAVYLCASSPRDRGDHEAFFGQGTRLTVV.